Listed below are T cell receptor beta chains from one sample, sequenced in a study of T cell responses to AZD1222 COVID-19 vaccine. The data were produced by immunoSEQ multiplex PCR, yet TCRdb's version contains in-frame clones alone and is incomplete. Of under 150,000 clones in the sample, roughly 93% were seen once. The starting material was peripheral blood, obtained 28 days after the second AZD1222 dose. The receptors come from an adult who received the AZD1222 COVID-19 vaccine. CDR3s include the opening cysteine and the closing phenylalanine or tryptophan. Fields, in order: V gene, clone size, CDR3 length, D gene, J gene, CDR3 DNA, CDR3 protein. A D gene is named only where the DNA matches it firmly. Not every row has a clone size; where given, it reads once, few, many or a size class.

v_call: TRBV18
clone_size: .
cdr3_length: 12
d_call: .
j_call: TRBJ2-3
cdr3_nt: TGTGCCAGCTCACCAGCGGGGGATACGCAGTATTTT
cdr3_aa: CASSPAGDTQYF

v_call: TRBV6-5
clone_size: .
cdr3_length: 14
d_call: .
j_call: TRBJ1-2
cdr3_nt: TGTGCCAGCAGGGTGGGGCAGGGTGTCTATGGCTACACCTTC
cdr3_aa: CASRVGQGVYGYTF

v_call: TRBV20-1
clone_size: once
cdr3_length: 15
d_call: .
j_call: TRBJ1-5
cdr3_nt: TGCAGTGCTAGTCCCCCCTCCGGGGGAAGTCAGCCCCAGCATTTT
cdr3_aa: CSASPPSGGSQPQHF

v_call: TRBV5-6
clone_size: .
cdr3_length: 17
d_call: TRBD1
j_call: TRBJ1-1
cdr3_nt: TGTGCCAGCAGCCCCGGACAGGGGGTTTCCGTGAACACTGAAGCTTTCTTT
cdr3_aa: CASSPGQGVSVNTEAFF

v_call: TRBV2
clone_size: .
cdr3_length: 14
d_call: TRBD1
j_call: TRBJ2-1
cdr3_nt: TGTGCCAGCAGTGCCGGGACAGATTACAATGAGCAGTTCTTC
cdr3_aa: CASSAGTDYNEQFF

v_call: TRBV5-4
clone_size: .
cdr3_length: 13
d_call: .
j_call: TRBJ2-1
cdr3_nt: TGTGCCAGCAGCACGGACCCCCCAGCGGAGCAGTTCTTC
cdr3_aa: CASSTDPPAEQFF

v_call: TRBV9
clone_size: once
cdr3_length: 15
d_call: TRBD2
j_call: TRBJ2-7
cdr3_nt: TGTGCCAGCAGCGTAGCCGCGGGAGGGCAGTACGAGCAGTACTTC
cdr3_aa: CASSVAAGGQYEQYF

v_call: TRBV19
clone_size: .
cdr3_length: 14
d_call: .
j_call: TRBJ1-1
cdr3_nt: TGTGCCAGTAGTATAGGAGGGGAACCCACTGAAGCTTTCTTT
cdr3_aa: CASSIGGEPTEAFF

v_call: TRBV25-1
clone_size: .
cdr3_length: 13
d_call: .
j_call: TRBJ2-7
cdr3_nt: TGTGCCAGCAGTGTCACGGGTACCTACGAGCAGTACTTC
cdr3_aa: CASSVTGTYEQYF

v_call: TRBV6-4
clone_size: .
cdr3_length: 19
d_call: .
j_call: TRBJ1-5
cdr3_nt: TGTGCCAGCAGTGTCTCCACAGCCGACACGGCCCATAGCAATCAGCCCCAGCATTTT
cdr3_aa: CASSVSTADTAHSNQPQHF

v_call: TRBV5-6
clone_size: .
cdr3_length: 14
d_call: .
j_call: TRBJ2-7
cdr3_nt: TGTGCCAGCAGCTTGTTAACGCGAACCTACGAGCAGTACTTC
cdr3_aa: CASSLLTRTYEQYF

v_call: TRBV4-1
clone_size: .
cdr3_length: 14
d_call: .
j_call: TRBJ1-6
cdr3_nt: TGCGCCAGCAGCCAAGCAGGGGAGGGATCACCCCTCCACTTT
cdr3_aa: CASSQAGEGSPLHF

v_call: TRBV4-3
clone_size: .
cdr3_length: 16
d_call: .
j_call: TRBJ2-3
cdr3_nt: TGCGCCAGCAGCCAATTGATGGGATCTGGCACAGATACGCAGTATTTT
cdr3_aa: CASSQLMGSGTDTQYF

v_call: TRBV25-1
clone_size: .
cdr3_length: 13
d_call: TRBD1
j_call: TRBJ1-2
cdr3_nt: TGTGCCAGCAGTTTAGACAGGGTGTATGGCTACACCTTC
cdr3_aa: CASSLDRVYGYTF

v_call: TRBV15
clone_size: .
cdr3_length: 12
d_call: .
j_call: TRBJ1-1
cdr3_nt: TGTGCCACCAGCAGCCTGTCCCGCGGGGCTTTCTTT
cdr3_aa: CATSSLSRGAFF

v_call: TRBV7-9
clone_size: .
cdr3_length: 14
d_call: .
j_call: TRBJ1-1
cdr3_nt: TGTGCCAGCAGCTTAAGCGCAGTGAACACTGAAGCTTTCTTT
cdr3_aa: CASSLSAVNTEAFF

v_call: TRBV29-1
clone_size: few
cdr3_length: 15
d_call: .
j_call: TRBJ2-1
cdr3_nt: TGCAGCGTTCACCCCTTTAGGGGGGCAATGGTTGAGCAGTTCTTC
cdr3_aa: CSVHPFRGAMVEQFF

v_call: TRBV6-5
clone_size: .
cdr3_length: 15
d_call: .
j_call: TRBJ2-1
cdr3_nt: TGTGCCAGCAGTTACTCACCCGGTTTGAACAATGAGCAGTTCTTC
cdr3_aa: CASSYSPGLNNEQFF

v_call: TRBV19
clone_size: .
cdr3_length: 14
d_call: TRBD2
j_call: TRBJ2-7
cdr3_nt: TGTGCCAGTAGACTACTAGCGGGAGTAGGGGAGCAGTACTTC
cdr3_aa: CASRLLAGVGEQYF

v_call: TRBV9
clone_size: .
cdr3_length: 13
d_call: TRBD1
j_call: TRBJ1-2
cdr3_nt: TGTGCCAGCAGCGTTACAGGGGCGGGTGGCTACACCTTC
cdr3_aa: CASSVTGAGGYTF

v_call: TRBV5-1
clone_size: .
cdr3_length: 14
d_call: .
j_call: TRBJ1-3
cdr3_nt: TGCGCCAGCAGCTTGGTGGGTTACGGAAACACCATATATTTT
cdr3_aa: CASSLVGYGNTIYF

v_call: TRBV6-6
clone_size: .
cdr3_length: 14
d_call: .
j_call: TRBJ1-6
cdr3_nt: TGTGCCAGCAGTTACGAGGCGGGTAATTCACCCCTCCACTTT
cdr3_aa: CASSYEAGNSPLHF

v_call: TRBV28
clone_size: .
cdr3_length: 16
d_call: .
j_call: TRBJ1-1
cdr3_nt: TGTGCCAGCAGTCCGGCCCGGGGGACCAGGAACACTGAAGCTTTCTTT
cdr3_aa: CASSPARGTRNTEAFF

v_call: TRBV29-1
clone_size: .
cdr3_length: 14
d_call: TRBD2
j_call: TRBJ2-1
cdr3_nt: TGCAGCGTCGGCGGGGGGGTTACGAACAATGAGCAGTTCTTC
cdr3_aa: CSVGGGVTNNEQFF

v_call: TRBV5-1
clone_size: .
cdr3_length: 16
d_call: TRBD2
j_call: TRBJ2-7
cdr3_nt: TGCGCCAGCAGCGCGGGACTAGCGGGAGGGTACCACGAGCAGTACTTC
cdr3_aa: CASSAGLAGGYHEQYF

v_call: TRBV19
clone_size: .
cdr3_length: 12
d_call: .
j_call: TRBJ2-1
cdr3_nt: TGTGCCAGTAGTCCCGGTAGGATCGAGCAGTTCTTC
cdr3_aa: CASSPGRIEQFF

v_call: TRBV6-5
clone_size: .
cdr3_length: 15
d_call: .
j_call: TRBJ2-2
cdr3_nt: TGTGCCAGCACCCCCGGGGCGGGGAACACCGGGGAGCTGTTTTTT
cdr3_aa: CASTPGAGNTGELFF

v_call: TRBV4-1
clone_size: .
cdr3_length: 14
d_call: .
j_call: TRBJ2-3
cdr3_nt: TGCGCCAGCAGCCAAGGTGTAGCTCCAGATACGCAGTATTTT
cdr3_aa: CASSQGVAPDTQYF

v_call: TRBV27
clone_size: .
cdr3_length: 13
d_call: .
j_call: TRBJ1-1
cdr3_nt: TGTGCCAGCAGGCACAGGGAGAACACTGAAGCTTTCTTT
cdr3_aa: CASRHRENTEAFF

v_call: TRBV5-4
clone_size: .
cdr3_length: 14
d_call: .
j_call: TRBJ1-3
cdr3_nt: TGTGCCAGCAGCTTGGAGGCAGCTTCGGACACCATATATTTT
cdr3_aa: CASSLEAASDTIYF

v_call: TRBV6-5
clone_size: .
cdr3_length: 14
d_call: TRBD1
j_call: TRBJ1-2
cdr3_nt: TGTGCCAGCAGCCTCCTGGGACAGGACTATGGCTACACCTTC
cdr3_aa: CASSLLGQDYGYTF

v_call: TRBV29-1
clone_size: .
cdr3_length: 12
d_call: TRBD1
j_call: TRBJ1-2
cdr3_nt: TGCAGCGTGGGACAGGGGGTTTGGGGCTACACCTTC
cdr3_aa: CSVGQGVWGYTF

v_call: TRBV19
clone_size: .
cdr3_length: 13
d_call: .
j_call: TRBJ1-2
cdr3_nt: TGTGCCAGTAAGAGGGGGGAGATGAGTGGCTACACCTTC
cdr3_aa: CASKRGEMSGYTF

v_call: TRBV7-2
clone_size: .
cdr3_length: 16
d_call: TRBD2
j_call: TRBJ2-5
cdr3_nt: TGTGCCAGCAGCTCGGGACTAGCGGGAGTTAGGGAGACCCAGTACTTC
cdr3_aa: CASSSGLAGVRETQYF

v_call: TRBV4-3
clone_size: .
cdr3_length: 14
d_call: .
j_call: TRBJ2-3
cdr3_nt: TGCGCCAGCAGCCAAGATACAGGGCTGAATACGCAGTATTTT
cdr3_aa: CASSQDTGLNTQYF

v_call: TRBV2
clone_size: .
cdr3_length: 13
d_call: .
j_call: TRBJ2-5
cdr3_nt: TGTGCCAGCAGTTTTCAGGGTACCGAGACCCAGTACTTC
cdr3_aa: CASSFQGTETQYF

v_call: TRBV29-1
clone_size: .
cdr3_length: 13
d_call: .
j_call: TRBJ1-2
cdr3_nt: TGCAGCGTTGAGGGGGGCACTAACTATGGCTACACCTTC
cdr3_aa: CSVEGGTNYGYTF

v_call: TRBV25-1
clone_size: .
cdr3_length: 14
d_call: TRBD1
j_call: TRBJ1-2
cdr3_nt: TGTGCCAGCAGTGCCACAGGGGGCAGCTATGGCTACACCTTC
cdr3_aa: CASSATGGSYGYTF

v_call: TRBV5-1
clone_size: once
cdr3_length: 15
d_call: .
j_call: TRBJ2-5
cdr3_nt: TGCGCCAGCGAGATTTACGGAGATAGCCAAGAGACCCAGTACTTC
cdr3_aa: CASEIYGDSQETQYF

v_call: TRBV5-6
clone_size: .
cdr3_length: 15
d_call: .
j_call: TRBJ1-2
cdr3_nt: TGTGCCAGCAGCTTGGGTGCTCAGGGTGGAGTTGGCTACACCTTC
cdr3_aa: CASSLGAQGGVGYTF

v_call: TRBV30
clone_size: .
cdr3_length: 12
d_call: .
j_call: TRBJ2-1
cdr3_nt: TGTGCCTGGACTGCCACCTACAATGAGCAGTTCTTC
cdr3_aa: CAWTATYNEQFF

v_call: TRBV3-1/TRBV3-2
clone_size: .
cdr3_length: 16
d_call: .
j_call: TRBJ2-2
cdr3_nt: TGTGCCAGCAGCCAACCGACAGAATCGAACACCGGGGAGCTGTTTTTT
cdr3_aa: CASSQPTESNTGELFF

v_call: TRBV14
clone_size: .
cdr3_length: 14
d_call: TRBD1
j_call: TRBJ1-3
cdr3_nt: TGTGCCAGCAGCCGGGGACAGCGGGGAAACACCATATATTTT
cdr3_aa: CASSRGQRGNTIYF

v_call: TRBV10-3
clone_size: .
cdr3_length: 13
d_call: TRBD1
j_call: TRBJ1-1
cdr3_nt: TGTGCCATCAGTGGGACAGGGACCACTGAAGCTTTCTTT
cdr3_aa: CAISGTGTTEAFF

v_call: TRBV19
clone_size: .
cdr3_length: 20
d_call: TRBD2
j_call: TRBJ2-2
cdr3_nt: TGTGCCAGTAGTATGGGGACTAGCGGGAGGGCCCATGTGGACACCGGGGAGCTGTTTTTT
cdr3_aa: CASSMGTSGRAHVDTGELFF